The 23 T cell receptor beta chains presented below share a single source sample, sequenced in a study of OX40 agonist ivuxolimab in advanced cancers. The table came from immunoSEQ multiplex PCR; TCRdb's copy has only in-frame clones and leaves some out. The sample contains about 16,000 clones, about 92% of which appear only once. Source: CD4+ or CD8+ T cells sorted from blood, taken in a trial of the OX40 agonist ivuxolimab. Source of these receptors: an adult with an advanced solid tumor such as melanoma, head and neck, liver or kidney cancer.

The chain is built from TRBV6-5 and TRBJ2-7; D possibly matches TRBD1 or TRBD2 (5 bases each). CDR1 and CDR2 (germline): MNHEY, SVGAGI. This CDR3 is built from 14 residues. CDR3 nucleotide sequence: TGTGCTTCTTCAGGGACCTCCTCAAAATACGAGCAGTACTTC. This gives the protein CASSGTSSKYEQYF.

In the case of this clone: At the DNA level, this CDR3 is encoded by other sequences in the same sample as well. V gene TRBV5-4 combines with J gene TRBJ1-1; D gene unclear. Germline CDR1 reads SGHNT; CDR2 reads YYREEE (reference sequence). This CDR3 comprises 12 residues. V lost 0 bases and J 8 bases, leaving 8 bases between the germline ends. CDR3 bases: TGTGCCAGCAGCTTGGGGGGAAGGGAAGCTTTCTTT. This encodes CASSLGGREAFF. The full variable domain, in which reference TRBV5-4 and TRBJ1-1 provide the parts outside the CDR3, is ETGVTQSPTHLIKTRGQQVTLRCSSQSGHNTVSWYQQALGQGPQFIFQYYREEENGRGNFPPRFSGLQFPNYSSELNVNALELDDSALYLCASSLGGREAFFGQGTRLTVV.

The sample holds one count of this clone. This chain connects TRBV19 to TRBJ2-2; the D is unclear. The CDR3 is made up of 14 amino acids. V was shortened by 7 bases and J by 0 bases, with 9 bases between the two germline ends. The germline CDR1 and CDR2 sequences are LNHDA and SQIVND (reference sequence). CDR3 residues: CASTWGTNTGELFF. The CDR3 DNA follows: TGTGCCAGTACTTGGGGAACGAACACCGGGGAGCTGTTTTTT.

The V and J genes are TRBV5-5 and TRBJ2-5; D not resolved. The CDR3 length is 17 residues. CDR1 and CDR2 from the germline V gene are SGHKS and YYEKEE (reference sequence). Trimming cost V 4 bases and J 5 bases, with 24 bases left between them. The chain's CDR3 is CASSIASGLGLGETQYF. Written as DNA, the CDR3 is TGTGCCAGCAGCATTGCCTCCGGCCTTGGGCTAGGGGAGACCCAGTACTTC.

This chain joins TRBV15 and TRBJ1-2; 7 bases align to TRBD1. Per germline, CDR1 LNHNV and CDR2 YYDKDF (reference sequence). J gave up 7 bases and V 3 bases, and 14 bases lay outside the gene matches. CDR3 length: 16 residues. CDR3 loop: CATSSLFRGSWSGYTF. The CDR3 DNA sequence: TGTGCCACCAGCAGCCTATTCAGGGGGAGTTGGTCTGGCTACACCTTC.

The chain is built from TRBV2 and TRBJ1-5; TRBD1 agrees at 8 bases. Germline CDR1 and CDR2: SNHLY and FYNNEI. With 2 bases clipped from V and 2 bases from J, the junction kept 8 bases outside the gene matches. This CDR3 is built from 17 residues. In nucleotides, the CDR3 is TGTGCCAGCAGTGAAATGGCAGGGGGCTTGGGCAATCAGCCCCAGCATTTT. Protein product: CASSEMAGGLGNQPQHF.

This sequence joins TRBV28 and TRBJ2-3; 7 bases match TRBD2. This CDR3 is 19 amino acids long. V was clipped by 3 bases and J by 0 bases; unmatched bases: 15. The V gene's germline CDR1 is MDHEN and CDR2 SYDVKM. As DNA, the CDR3 is TGTGCCAGCAGTTTGCCCAAAGGGGCTAGCGGAGATAGCACAGATACGCAGTATTTT. As protein: CASSLPKGASGDSTDTQYF.

The V gene is TRBV19, the J gene TRBJ1-2; D gene unclear. The germline CDR1 and CDR2 sequences are LNHDA and SQIVND (reference sequence). Trimming shortened V by 7 bases and J by 3 bases, and 15 bases separated the two germline ends. The CDR3 is 14 residues long. The chain's CDR3 is CASTIGVTYYGYTF. The CDR3 DNA follows: TGTGCCAGTACCATTGGGGTCACCTACTATGGCTACACCTTC.

The V gene is TRBV5-6, the J gene TRBJ2-7; D remains ambiguous. The V end lost 3 bases, the J end lost 0 bases, and 10 bases lay between the germline ends. Germline V gene sequence: CDR1 SGHDT, CDR2 YYEEEE. This CDR3 comprises 14 residues. This chain's CDR3 is CASSSGGLSYEQYF. The CDR3 nucleotides read TGTGCCAGCAGCTCGGGCGGCCTCTCCTACGAGCAGTACTTC.

This clone was seen only once. V gene TRBV9 combines with J gene TRBJ2-3; 11 nucleotides agree with TRBD2. V lost 4 bases and J lost 2; bases outside the gene matches: 6. The length of the CDR3 is 16 residues. In germline, CDR1 is SGDLS, CDR2 YYNGEE. CDR3 DNA sequence: TGTGCCAGCAGCCTTGGGACTAGCGGTTACACAGATACGCAGTATTTT. Protein product: CASSLGTSGYTDTQYF.

V gene TRBV28 combines with J gene TRBJ1-4; no firm D call. Germline V lookup: CDR1 MDHEN, CDR2 SYDVKM. The V gene lost 8 bases and the J gene lost 5 bases, with 9 bases spanning the gap. This CDR3 comprises 12 residues. CDR3 sequence reads: CASGPINEKLFF. The CDR3 coding sequence is TGTGCCAGCGGCCCTATCAATGAAAAACTGTTTTTT.

This rearrangement joins TRBV7-9 to TRBJ1-1, with D possibly TRBD1 on 5 matching bases. The CDR3 loop spans 12 amino acids. V was pared by 5 bases and J by 3 bases, with 7 bases between. Germline CDR1 SEHNR, CDR2 FQNEAQ (reference sequence). CDR3 in DNA: TGTGCCAGCAGCAAGGGACACACTGAAGCTTTCTTT. Amino acids: CASSKGHTEAFF.

The J gene is TRBJ1-1, the V gene TRBV28, with D uncertain. This CDR3 region has 14 residues. The V end lost 3 bases, the J end lost 0 bases, and 8 bases lay between the germline ends. CDR1 and CDR2 (germline): MDHEN, SYDVKM. The CDR3 nucleotides are TGTGCCAGCAGTTTGTGGAGGTTGAACACTGAAGCTTTCTTT. Its protein product is CASSLWRLNTEAFF.

The V gene is TRBV4-2, the J gene TRBJ2-7; possibly TRBD1 or TRBD2 for D (6 bases each). The CDR3 sequence is 14 residues long. Trimming took off 1 base at V and 4 bases at J, with 11 bases between the two ends. Germline assignment: CDR1 LGHNA and CDR2 YNFKEQ. The DNA of the CDR3 is TGTGCCAGCAGCCAAGGATCGGGGGCTTACGAGCAGTACTTC. Amino acid sequence: CASSQGSGAYEQYF.

J is TRBJ1-2 and V is TRBV5-4; D unclear. The CDR3 has 16 residues. The ends were cut back, 5 bases at V and 5 bases at J, with 22 bases in the middle. The germline gives CDR1 SGHNT, CDR2 YYREEE (reference sequence). CDR3 sequence reads: CASSEGDRSAIYGYTF. In DNA form, the CDR3 reads TGTGCCAGCAGTGAGGGAGATAGGAGTGCTATTTATGGCTACACCTTC.

This clone has more than one count but fewer than ten. V usage is TRBV14 and J usage is TRBJ2-5, with D unresolved. The germline V gene encodes CDR1 SGHDN and CDR2 FVKESK. V shed 5 bases and J shed 4 bases, with 17 bases lying between them. The CDR3 totals 15 residues. The CDR3 coding sequence is TGTGCCAGCAGCTCAAGAATGGCTTTTGGAGAGACCCAGTACTTC. As protein: CASSSRMAFGETQYF.

The rearrangement links TRBV11-3 to TRBJ2-3; no definite D call. In germline, CDR1 is SGHNT, CDR2 YENEEA. Trimming pared 4 bases from V and 2 bases from J, leaving 16 bases between. The CDR3 has 16 amino acids. The CDR3: CASSSPWVFNTDTQYF. The DNA for the CDR3 is TGTGCCAGCAGCTCGCCCTGGGTCTTTAACACAGATACGCAGTATTTT. The full variable domain, with the rest looked up from reference TRBV11-3 and TRBJ2-3, is EAGVVQSPRYKIIEKKQPVAFWCNPISGHNTLYWYLQNLGQGPELLIRYENEEAVDDSQLPKDRFSAERLKGVDSTLKIQPAELGDSAVYLCASSSPWVFNTDTQYFGPGTRLTVL.

This rearrangement joins TRBV19 to TRBJ2-2; D perhaps matches TRBD2 (6 bases). CDR1 is LNHDA, CDR2 SQIVND, per germline (reference sequence). The CDR3 has 14 amino acids. V was clipped by 5 bases and J by 5 bases, with 12 bases between them. The CDR3 nucleotides are TGTGCCAGTAGTCGAGGGGAGGAAACCGGGGAGCTGTTTTTT. Translating it yields CASSRGEETGELFF.

This chain links TRBV6-1 with TRBJ2-1; no definite D call. CDR3 length equals 14 residues. V lost 2 bases and J 9 bases, leaving 14 bases between the germline ends. Germline V lookup: CDR1 MNHNS, CDR2 SASEGT. The CDR3 nucleotides are TGTGCCAGCAGTGAATCCGAGGCGGACGGTGAGCAGTTCTTC. Amino acids: CASSESEADGEQFF.

V is TRBV9 and J is TRBJ1-1; perhaps TRBD1 as D (5 bases). The CDR3 runs to 14 residues. Germline assignment: CDR1 SGDLS and CDR2 YYNGEE. The ends were cut back, 3 bases at V and 3 bases at J, with 12 bases in the middle. The chain's CDR3 is CASSGSREDTEAFF. DNA of the CDR3: TGTGCCAGCAGCGGGAGCAGGGAGGACACTGAAGCTTTCTTT.

In nucleotides, the CDR3 is TGTGCAAGTCGCTTAGGTACTAGCGGGGCCGGGGGCACAGATACGCAGTATTTT. Translated: CASRLGTSGAGGTDTQYF. The chain has TRBV12-2 and TRBJ2-3; TRBD2, the table's D call, was not compared with the DNA. TRBV12-2 is assigned pseudogene status. CDR3 length: 18 residues.

V usage is TRBV29-1 and J usage is TRBJ1-1; the match to TRBD1 covers 8 bases. The trim removed 8 bases at V and 0 bases at J, leaving 8 bases unmatched. Germline V gene sequence: CDR1 SQVTM, CDR2 ANQGSEA. The CDR3 has 14 amino acids. CDR3 protein: CSSSTGEVNTEAFF. DNA for the CDR3: TGCAGCTCCTCGACAGGGGAGGTGAACACTGAAGCTTTCTTT.

In this sample, this clone turned up a few times. The chain links TRBV4-2 to TRBJ2-2; tentative D call: TRBD1 (7 bases). Germline V gene sequence: CDR1 LGHNA, CDR2 YNFKEQ. CDR3 length: 20 residues. V was pared by 4 bases and J by 7 bases, with 31 bases between. For the CDR3, the DNA is TGTGCCAGCAGCCGAGACCCTTGGACGCGGGGACAGCTTCTCGTCGGGGAGCTGTTTTTT. This translates into CASSRDPWTRGQLLVGELFF.